This is a list of T cell receptor beta chains from one sample in a study of cytomegalovirus exposure and HLA in healthy donors. The assay was immunoSEQ multiplex PCR, and TCRdb's table has in-frame clones only and misses some. The table records some 130,000 clones, approximately 10% of them present only once. Sequencing input: PBMCs. Receptor source: a woman in her 40s in good health and CMV-seropositive. The CDR3 runs from the conserved cysteine through the conserved F or W. A D gene is named only where the DNA matches it firmly. Clone size appears in some rows only: once, few, many, or a class for an expanded clone.

v_call	j_call	clone_size	d_call	cdr3_nt	cdr3_aa
TRBV6-6	TRBJ2-3	NA	NA	TGTGCCAGCAGTTACTCTACAGGGTATACGCAGTATTTT	CASSYSTGYTQYF
TRBV5-6	TRBJ2-6	few	NA	TGTGCCAGCAGCTTGGTTCTGGGGGCCAACGTCCTGACTTTC	CASSLVLGANVLTF
TRBV9	TRBJ2-7	few	TRBD2	TGTGCCAGCAGCGTAGGACCCAGCGGGGGCTCCCTCTACGAGCAGTACTTC	CASSVGPSGGSLYEQYF
TRBV19	TRBJ2-5	few	TRBD2	TGTGCCAGTAGTGTTTTTTCGGGGGGGCAAGAGACCCAGTACTTC	CASSVFSGGQETQYF
TRBV5-1	TRBJ1-2	few	NA	TGCGCCAGCAGCTCTCATCAGGGGAACTATGGCTACACCTTC	CASSSHQGNYGYTF
TRBV29-1	TRBJ2-3	few	TRBD1	TGCAGCGTGGAGGACAGGCTACTTAGCACAGATACGCAGTATTTT	CSVEDRLLSTDTQYF
TRBV2	TRBJ1-1	NA	NA	TGTGCCAGCAGTGAAGGACATAGTAGAAACACTGAAGCTTTCTTT	CASSEGHSRNTEAFF
TRBV2	TRBJ2-3	few	TRBD2	TGTGCCAGCCTAGCGGGGACTAGCACAGATACGCAGTATTTT	CASLAGTSTDTQYF
TRBV6-1	TRBJ1-5	few	TRBD1	TGTGCCAGCAGTGGACAGGGGGTCGGAAGCAATCAGCCCCAGCATTTT	CASSGQGVGSNQPQHF
TRBV9	TRBJ2-3	few	TRBD2	TGTGCCAGCAGCGTAGGCGGGAGTCGCACAGATACGCAGTATTTT	CASSVGGSRTDTQYF
TRBV9	TRBJ2-4	NA	NA	TGTGCCAGCAGCGTAGGCCCCGGGGGTCTCGGCATTCAGTACTTC	CASSVGPGGLGIQYF
TRBV6-5	TRBJ1-1	few	TRBD1	TGTGCCAGCAGTCCACAGGGGGCGCCGGGCCAAGCTTTCTTT	CASSPQGAPGQAFF
TRBV29-1	TRBJ2-7	few	NA	TGCAGCGTTGAAGTGGCCGGGGGATTCGAGCAGTACTTC	CSVEVAGGFEQYF
TRBV5-4	TRBJ2-2	NA	TRBD2	TGTGCCAGCAGCTTGATTAGCGGGGGGGCCGCCGGGGAGCTGTTTTTT	CASSLISGGAAGELFF
TRBV7-9	TRBJ2-7	few	NA	TGTGCCAGCAGCTTAAAGGGGACCTACGAGCAGTACTTC	CASSLKGTYEQYF
TRBV10-1	TRBJ2-2	NA	NA	TGCGCCAGCAGTGAGTTTGACAGCACCGGGGAGCTGTTTTTT	CASSEFDSTGELFF
TRBV7-2	TRBJ2-2	NA	TRBD1	TGTGCCAGCAGCTTAGCGACAGGGACGAACACCGGGGAGCTGTTTTTT	CASSLATGTNTGELFF
TRBV6-6	TRBJ1-6	few	NA	TGTGCCAGCACCCCTGACAGCTATAATTCACCCCTCCACTTT	CASTPDSYNSPLHF
TRBV6-1	TRBJ1-5	NA	NA	TGTGCCAGCATCCCCCTGCAAGGCGGGTCTCTGCCCCAGCATTTT	CASIPLQGGSLPQHF
TRBV5-1	TRBJ2-7	few	NA	TGCGCCAGCAGCTTGGCCGGGCAGGGTGACGAGCAGTACTTC	CASSLAGQGDEQYF
TRBV5-1	TRBJ2-2	few	NA	TGCGCCAGCAGCTTGGTGCGGGGAGGGGGAACCGGGGAGCTGTTTTTT	CASSLVRGGGTGELFF
TRBV5-4	TRBJ1-1	few	NA	TGTGCCAGCAGATCGCAGGGGCCGGACACTGAAGCTTTCTTT	CASRSQGPDTEAFF
TRBV10-3	TRBJ1-5	few	NA	TGTGCCATCAGTGAGTTTGCGGGGGGTGTCAATCAGCCCCAGCATTTT	CAISEFAGGVNQPQHF
TRBV4-3	TRBJ1-2	few	TRBD1	TGCGCCAGCAGCCGTGGACAGGGTTATCTCTATGGCTACACCTTC	CASSRGQGYLYGYTF
TRBV5-1	TRBJ2-7	few	TRBD1	TGCGCCAGCAGCTTGGTTCGTGGGACAGCTAGCTACGAGCAGTACTTC	CASSLVRGTASYEQYF
TRBV5-1	TRBJ2-1	few	NA	TGCGCCAGCAGCTTCAGCAATGAGCAGTTCTTC	CASSFSNEQFF
TRBV4-2	TRBJ1-2	NA	TRBD1	TGTGCCAGCAGCCAAGCCGGGACAGGGGCGTTTTTGATCGGCTACACCTTC	CASSQAGTGAFLIGYTF
TRBV5-1	TRBJ1-1	few	TRBD1	TGCGCCAGCAGCGGGACAGGGGGGATGAACACTGAAGCTTTCTTT	CASSGTGGMNTEAFF
TRBV5-1	TRBJ2-5	few	NA	TGCGCCAGCAGCTACTCGATTGAGACCCAGTACTTC	CASSYSIETQYF
TRBV7-9	TRBJ2-7	NA	TRBD1	TGTGCCAGCAGGGGACAGGATTACGAGCAGTACTTC	CASRGQDYEQYF
TRBV5-1	TRBJ2-4	few	TRBD1	TGCGCCAGCAGCTTAGAGGGGGCAAGAAACATTCAGTACTTC	CASSLEGARNIQYF
TRBV27	TRBJ2-5	NA	NA	TGTGCCAGCAGTTTTTCCGTGGCAGGAGAGACCCAGTACTTC	CASSFSVAGETQYF
TRBV29-1	TRBJ2-3	few	TRBD2	TGCAGCGTTCGCAAACCTTTAGCGGGGGGCACAGATACGCAGTATTTT	CSVRKPLAGGTDTQYF
TRBV5-6	TRBJ2-7	few	NA	TGTGCCAGCAGCTTAGGAGACGAGCAGTACTTC	CASSLGDEQYF
TRBV6-5	TRBJ2-1	few	NA	TGTGCCAGCAGTTACATGGGGGGACTCAACAATGAGCAGTTCTTC	CASSYMGGLNNEQFF
TRBV19	TRBJ1-2	NA	NA	TGTGCCAGTAGTATTGGGCCGGGGGTCGGGGCGTATTATGGCTACACCTTC	CASSIGPGVGAYYGYTF
TRBV2	TRBJ2-2	NA	TRBD2	TGTGCCAGCAGTCAGACTAGCGGGGGGTACGACGGGGAGCTGTTTTTT	CASSQTSGGYDGELFF
TRBV14	TRBJ2-6	few	NA	TGTGCCAGCAGCCTCATTACAGGGAGCTCTGGGGCCAACGTCCTGACTTTC	CASSLITGSSGANVLTF
TRBV2	TRBJ2-1	NA	TRBD1	TGTGCCAGCAGTGAGTCCCGGGACAGGGGTCATGAGCAGTTCTTC	CASSESRDRGHEQFF
TRBV5-1	TRBJ2-1	NA	TRBD2	TGCGCCAGCAGCTTGGTCGGTAGCGGGGATCAGGGTGAGCAGTTCTTC	CASSLVGSGDQGEQFF
TRBV5-6	TRBJ1-1	NA	NA	TGTGCCAGCAGCACCGGGAGAAGGGAGGTTATCTTT	CASSTGRREVIF
TRBV7-7	TRBJ2-2	few	NA	TGTGCCAGCAGCTTAGTCTCCGGGACCGGGGAGCTGTTTTTT	CASSLVSGTGELFF
TRBV6-5	TRBJ2-7	NA	TRBD1	TGTGCCAGCAGTTCCTTAGGACAGGGAGACTACGAGCAGTACTTC	CASSSLGQGDYEQYF
TRBV18	TRBJ1-1	few	NA	TGTGCCAGCTCACCACCAACAGGGTTGGCTGAAGCTTTCTTT	CASSPPTGLAEAFF
TRBV7-9	TRBJ1-3	few	TRBD1	TGTGCCAGCAGACCACAACAGGGGATCGGAAACACCATATATTTT	CASRPQQGIGNTIYF
TRBV19	TRBJ1-4	NA	TRBD1	TGTGCCAGTAGTACCGGGACAGGGTTTGTCGAAAAACTGTTTTTT	CASSTGTGFVEKLFF
TRBV10-1	TRBJ2-1	NA	NA	TGCGCCAGCAGTGTACAGGGAACAATCAATGAGCAGTTCTTC	CASSVQGTINEQFF
TRBV19	TRBJ2-1	many	TRBD2	TGTGCCAGTAGTATAGCTTTGTCTAGCGGGGAAAATGAGCAGTTCTTC	CASSIALSSGENEQFF